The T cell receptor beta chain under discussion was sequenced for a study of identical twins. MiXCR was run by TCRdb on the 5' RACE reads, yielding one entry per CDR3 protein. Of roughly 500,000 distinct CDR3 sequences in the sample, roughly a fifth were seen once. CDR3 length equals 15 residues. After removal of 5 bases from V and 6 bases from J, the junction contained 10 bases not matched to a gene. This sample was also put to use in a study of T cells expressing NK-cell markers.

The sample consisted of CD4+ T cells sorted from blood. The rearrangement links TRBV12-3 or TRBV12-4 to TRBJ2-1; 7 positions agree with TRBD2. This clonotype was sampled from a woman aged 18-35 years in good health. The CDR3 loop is CASSLRLAAPNEQFF. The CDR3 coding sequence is TGTGCCAGCAGTCTGAGGCTAGCGGCCCCCAATGAGCAGTTCTTC.